This T cell receptor (beta chain) was profiled in a study of CD8 T cells in ankylosing spondylitis. Regarding the study as a whole: The study identified a TCR beta motif of under ten highly homologous variants that appeared characteristic of ankylosing spondylitis blood. Enrichment of disease-linked clones was reportedly significant in matched ankylosing spondylitis synovial fluid.

This CDR3 is 14 amino acids long. Trimming removed 2 bases from V and 8 bases from J; junction bases left unmatched: 4. Per germline, CDR1 LNHDA and CDR2 SQIVND (reference sequence). Worth noting for this clonotype: Its antigen is not identified.

Using quantitative 5'-RACE with molecular barcodes, the authors made TCR beta libraries. TCRdb itself ran the 5' RACE reads through MiXCR, one entry per CDR3 protein. In the table there are about 220,000 distinct CDR3 sequences, about 17% of which are singletons. Sequencing was performed on blood, either unsorted or a sorted T cell fraction (not recorded which). This receptor was obtained from a male donor with ankylosing spondylitis. J is TRBJ2-1 and V is TRBV19, with 9 nucleotides matching TRBD2. The CDR3 is CASSIKREVYEQFF. For the CDR3, the DNA is TGTGCCAGTAGTATAAAGCGGGAGGTGTATGAGCAGTTCTTC.